Sequencing of this T cell receptor (beta chain) was carried out in a study of blood T cells in healthy people across ages. Study-level findings and limits: TCR beta diversity, measured per million T cells, fell in a roughly linear way with age.

Per-sample yields of isolated PBMCs were at least 6 million. Remarks on this clonotype: The antigen is not known.

Germline lookup yields CDR1 SNHLY and CDR2 FYNNEI. This CDR3 comprises 19 residues. V was clipped by 7 bases and J by 5 bases; unmatched bases: 23. Primers used in a second PCR of roughly 6 to 11 cycles were a sample-barcoded 5' primer and a J-beta primer mix. Each sample yielded at least 3 million CDR3-containing paired-end reads. TCRdb itself ran the 5' RACE reads through MiXCR, one entry per CDR3 protein. Of roughly 1,800,000 distinct CDR3 sequences listed, about 50% were seen once; the top ten hold around 2.1%. Sequencing input: blood. V and J are TRBV2 and TRBJ1-1, with 9 bases aligning to TRBD1. The sequence was obtained from a woman aged 40 to 49 in good health. CDR3 DNA: TGTGCCAGCATGGTGGGACAGGGTTCCCGAAAGGTCGCGGGAACTGAAGCTTTCTTT. Residues: CASMVGQGSRKVAGTEAFF.